Included here is one TCR beta chain sequence, with context. Antigen: not known. The data belong to a study of a mutant IDH1 vaccine in newly diagnosed glioma. Across the whole study: Patients, over weeks 1, 3, 5, 7, 11, 15, 19 and 23, received a total of eight vaccinations. Sex among treated patients split around 62% male, roughly 40% female; mean age was approximately 40 years.

The table came from immunoSEQ multiplex PCR; TCRdb's copy has only in-frame clones and leaves some out. The sample comprises about 110,000 clones, roughly 90% of which are singletons, and roughly 0.62% rests with the top ten. Unmatched junction bases numbered 11, after V lost 6 bases and J lost 0 bases. This CDR3 region has 17 residues. Germline CDR1 is MNHEY and CDR2 is SMNVEV (reference sequence). Time point denoted: week 11, during vaccination. Every vaccination contained 300 ug of the mutant IDH1 20-mer peptide and was paired with topical imiquimod. The astrocytomas were IDH1-mutant, ATRX-negative, and WHO grade 3 or 4. Study outcomes and limitations: Any relationship between pseudoprogression and changes in top peripheral T cell clonotypes seemed absent.

This TCR was recovered from a woman aged 50 to 60 with glioma. The starting material was PBMCs, obtained from a glioma patient whose treatment included an IDH1 peptide vaccine. J is TRBJ2-1 and V is TRBV27; TRBD2 agrees at 7 bases. The CDR3 is CASRPFLRERSYNEQFF. As DNA, the CDR3 is TGTGCCAGCAGACCTTTTCTGCGGGAGCGCTCCTACAATGAGCAGTTCTTC.